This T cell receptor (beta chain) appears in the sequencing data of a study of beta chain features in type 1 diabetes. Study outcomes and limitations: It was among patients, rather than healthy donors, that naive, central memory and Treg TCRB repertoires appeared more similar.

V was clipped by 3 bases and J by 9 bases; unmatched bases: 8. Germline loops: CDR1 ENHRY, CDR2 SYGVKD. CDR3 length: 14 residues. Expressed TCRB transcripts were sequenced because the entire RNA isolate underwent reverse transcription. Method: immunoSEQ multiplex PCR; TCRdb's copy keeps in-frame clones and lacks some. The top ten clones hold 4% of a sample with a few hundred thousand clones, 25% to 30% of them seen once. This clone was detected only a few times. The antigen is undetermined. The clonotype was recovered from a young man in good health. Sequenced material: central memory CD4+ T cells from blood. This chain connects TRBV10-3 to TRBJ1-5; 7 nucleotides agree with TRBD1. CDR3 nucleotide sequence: TGTGCCATCAGTGATGACAGGGTCATGCCGCCCCAGCATTTT. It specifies CAISDDRVMPPQHF.